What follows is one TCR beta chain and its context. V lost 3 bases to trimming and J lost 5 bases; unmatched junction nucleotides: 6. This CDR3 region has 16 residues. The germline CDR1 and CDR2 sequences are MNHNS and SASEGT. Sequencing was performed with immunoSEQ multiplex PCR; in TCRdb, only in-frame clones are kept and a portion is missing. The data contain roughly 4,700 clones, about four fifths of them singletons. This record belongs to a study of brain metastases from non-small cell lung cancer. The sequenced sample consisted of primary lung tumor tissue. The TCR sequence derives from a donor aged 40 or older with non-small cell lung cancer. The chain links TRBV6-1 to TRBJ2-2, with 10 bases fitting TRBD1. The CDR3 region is CASSDLLGQGTGELFF. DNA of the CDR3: TGTGCCAGCAGTGACCTCCTGGGACAGGGGACCGGGGAGCTGTTTTTT.